Below are 20 T cell receptor beta chains sequenced from a single sample in a study of beta chain features in type 1 diabetes. These receptors' antigens are unknown. Every bit of the isolated RNA underwent reverse transcription, so sequencing read expressed TCRB transcripts. Produced via immunoSEQ multiplex PCR; TCRdb's table is partial and in-frame only. The data show 200,000 to 300,000 clones, just over 20% seen once. Whole-study findings and limits: Patients with Type 1 diabetes showed moderately but significantly shorter TCRB CDR3s in all four CD4+ subsets.

Sequenced input: naive CD4+ T cells from blood. These receptors were collected from a middle-aged woman with type 1 diabetes.

This rearrangement joins TRBV18 to TRBJ2-1; no definite D call. The V gene lost 6 bases and the J gene lost 9 bases, with 9 bases spanning the gap. This CDR3 has 11 amino acids. Germline V gives CDR1 KGHSH, CDR2 LQKENI. CDR3 sequence (DNA): TGTGCCAGCTCCCTTGCCAGTGAGCAGTTCTTC. Encoded protein: CASSLASEQFF.

This clone was observed a few times. The gene calls are TRBV9 and TRBJ2-5, with 7 bases lining up with TRBD2. The CDR3 consists of 16 residues. V was pared by 0 bases and J by 1 base, with 6 bases of the junction left unmatched. Germline V gives CDR1 SGDLS, CDR2 YYNGEE. The CDR3 loop is CASSVVGSGFQETQYF. DNA for the CDR3: TGTGCCAGCAGCGTAGTCGGTAGCGGGTTCCAAGAGACCCAGTACTTC.

V is TRBV5-4 and J is TRBJ2-1; 9 nucleotides align to TRBD1. CDR1 and CDR2 from the germline V gene are SGHNT and YYREEE (reference sequence). V lost 5 bases, J lost 1 base, and 4 bases stayed unmatched. The CDR3 has 15 amino acids. CDR3 sequence: CASRDRGESYNEQFF. The DNA for the CDR3 is TGTGCCAGCAGAGACAGGGGGGAATCCTACAATGAGCAGTTCTTC.

This clone was found a few times. The chain employs TRBV5-1 and TRBJ2-1; 10 bases match TRBD2. This CDR3 is built from 16 residues. Germline CDR1 and CDR2: SGHRS and YFSETQ. V was clipped by 3 bases and J by 7 bases; unmatched bases: 10. The DNA for the CDR3 is TGCGCCAGCAGCTCGAACCTAGCGGGAGAAGGGAATGAGCAGTTCTTC. Translating gives CASSSNLAGEGNEQFF.

V is TRBV29-1 and J is TRBJ1-5, with TRBD1 as a possible D gene (5 bases). Germline CDR1 and CDR2: SQVTM and ANQGSEA. The CDR3 is made up of 12 amino acids. The V gene lost 8 bases and the J gene lost 4 bases, with 12 bases spanning the gap. The CDR3 coding sequence is TGCAGCACCGGGGAGGGGAATCAGCCCCAGCATTTT. This gives the protein CSTGEGNQPQHF.

V gene TRBV7-3 combines with J gene TRBJ2-2; tentatively, D is TRBD1 (5 bases). V shed 3 bases and J shed 0 bases, with 8 bases lying between them. CDR3 size: 15 residues. Germline V gene lookup returns CDR1 SGHTA and CDR2 FQGTGA. The CDR3 sequence: CASSFDSANTGELFF. The CDR3, as DNA: TGTGCCAGCAGCTTCGACAGTGCGAACACCGGGGAGCTGTTTTTT.

This clone was seen more than once but under ten times. The chain joins TRBV29-1 to TRBJ2-5, with TRBD1 as a possible D gene (5 bases). The CDR3 spans 13 residues. Germline CDR1 SQVTM, CDR2 ANQGSEA. Trimming stripped 3 bases from V and 5 bases from J, with 13 bases between. The DNA of the CDR3 is TGCAGCGTTGATCTCGGCAGGGCTGAGACCCAGTACTTC. This gives the protein CSVDLGRAETQYF.

This clone has a handful of counts. The chain carries TRBV5-1 and TRBJ2-4; 11 positions match TRBD1. Trimming removed 4 bases from V and 8 bases from J; junction bases left unmatched: 5. The CDR3 is 14 residues long. Germline values: CDR1 SGHRS, CDR2 YFSETQ. In DNA form, the CDR3 reads TGCGCCAGCAGCCCGGGACAGGGGGTGGACATTCAGTACTTC. This codes for CASSPGQGVDIQYF.

The J gene is TRBJ2-5, the V gene TRBV20-1, with unresolved D. V gave up 2 bases and J gave up 2 bases, with 3 bases separating them. Germline CDR1 reads DFQATT; CDR2 reads SNEGSKA (reference sequence). The length of the CDR3 is 11 residues. Here the CDR3 DNA reads TGCAGTGCTAGAATACAAGAGACCCAGTACTTC. This codes for CSARIQETQYF.

This clone was seen once. The genes are TRBV7-3 and TRBJ2-3, with D tentatively TRBD1 (5 bases). The CDR3 is made up of 14 amino acids. CDR1 is SGHTA and CDR2 is FQGTGA in the germline V gene. V dropped 2 bases and J dropped 4 bases, with 10 bases sitting between them. This chain's CDR3 is CASSLGAFPDTQYF. DNA of the CDR3: TGTGCCAGCAGCTTAGGGGCCTTCCCAGATACGCAGTATTTT.

The gene calls are TRBV6-1 and TRBJ2-6; D remains ambiguous. Between the trimmed V and J ends, which lost 6 bases and 0 bases, there was a span of 6 bases. This CDR3 spans 14 amino acids. Germline CDR1 is MNHNS and CDR2 is SASEGT. The CDR3 reads CASSPSSGANVLTF. DNA for the CDR3: TGTGCCAGCAGCCCATCCTCTGGGGCCAACGTCCTGACTTTC.

The chain couples TRBV5-6 to TRBJ2-5; the D gene is possibly TRBD2 (5 bases). The germline V gene has CDR1 SGHDT and CDR2 YYEEEE. CDR3 length: 15 amino acids. The V and J ends lost 2 bases and 7 bases respectively, with 18 bases between them. The CDR3 DNA reads as TGTGCCAGCAGCTTCCCGACGGGAAGAACGGGGACCCAGTACTTC. Encoded protein: CASSFPTGRTGTQYF.

This clone was picked up a small number of times. J is TRBJ2-5 and V is TRBV7-9; 12 bases line up with TRBD2. Trimming cost V 4 bases and J 5 bases; bases outside gene matches: 2. This CDR3 region has 14 residues. Per the germline V gene, CDR1 is SEHNR and CDR2 is FQNEAQ (reference sequence). DNA for the CDR3: TGTGCCAGCAGCTGGACTAGCGGGGCGGAGACCCAGTACTTC. It encodes CASSWTSGAETQYF.

This clone was seen a few times. The chain joins TRBV6-6 to TRBJ2-7; the match to TRBD2 covers 13 bases. Germline CDR1 is MNHNY and CDR2 is SVGAGI (reference sequence). This CDR3 region has 16 residues. Trimming at V came to 5 bases and at J to 2 bases, leaving 6 bases not matched to a gene. The CDR3 nucleotides are TGTGCCAGCAGTGGCCCAGGGACTAGCGGGACCTACGAGCAGTACTTC. Translation: CASSGPGTSGTYEQYF.

This clone was observed a few times. The rearrangement links TRBV7-9 to TRBJ1-6, with a weak D call TRBD1 (6 bases). CDR3 size: 13 residues. Trimming took 5 bases from V and 10 from J, leaving 12 bases between them. CDR1 SEHNR and CDR2 FQNEAQ come from the germline V gene (reference sequence). The chain's CDR3 is CASSKGGRSPLHF. In DNA form, the CDR3 reads TGTGCCAGCAGCAAAGGGGGACGCTCACCCCTCCACTTT.

The V gene is TRBV2, the J gene TRBJ2-7; tentative D call: TRBD1 (6 bases). The V end lost 6 bases, the J end lost 2 bases, and 8 bases lay between the germline ends. CDR1 is SNHLY and CDR2 is FYNNEI in the germline V gene. The CDR3 has 12 amino acids. The CDR3 sequence: CASRAGAYEQYF. The CDR3 coding sequence is TGTGCCAGCAGAGCAGGGGCCTACGAGCAGTACTTC.

This clone was recorded a few times. This rearrangement joins TRBV28 to TRBJ2-2; 8 bases fit TRBD1. J gave up 4 bases and V 10 bases, and 5 bases lay outside the gene matches. Per germline, CDR1 MDHEN and CDR2 SYDVKM. The CDR3 sequence is 13 residues long. Here the CDR3 reads CATPGGGTGELFF. CDR3 DNA: TGTGCCACCCCAGGGGGCGGCACCGGGGAGCTGTTTTTT.

The rearrangement links TRBV6-1 to TRBJ2-1, with D possibly TRBD2 on 6 matching bases. The V and J ends lost 9 bases and 7 bases respectively, with 16 bases between them. The germline V gene encodes CDR1 MNHNS and CDR2 SASEGT. This CDR3 is 13 amino acids long. Written as DNA, the CDR3 is TGTGCCAGTCTCTCTCGGGGGAGAAATGAGCAGTTCTTC. Translating it yields CASLSRGRNEQFF.

This clone was seen a handful of times. The chain recombines TRBV7-8 with TRBJ1-5; D is ambiguous. V was clipped by 1 base and J by 0 bases, with 7 bases between them. CDR3 length: 15 amino acids. CDR1 and CDR2 from the germline V gene are SGHVS and FQNEAQ. The CDR3: CASSLGGDSNQPQHF. CDR3 sequence (DNA): TGTGCCAGCAGCTTAGGGGGAGATAGCAATCAGCCCCAGCATTTT. The full variable domain, with the rest looked up from reference TRBV7-8 and TRBJ1-5, is GAGVSQSPRYKVAKRGQDVALRCDPISGHVSLFWYQQALGQGPEFLTYFQNEAQLDKSGLPSDRFFAERPEGSVSTLKIQRTQQEDSAVYLCASSLGGDSNQPQHFGDGTRLSIL.

This chain links TRBV18 with TRBJ1-6, with 7 positions matching TRBD1. The CDR3 totals 16 residues. The V segment lost 6 bases and the J segment 6 bases; nucleotides outside the gene matches: 11. Looked up from germline, CDR1 is KGHSH and CDR2 is LQKENI. The DNA for the CDR3 is TGTGCCAGCTCCCAACGGCAGGGGGAAGCTAATTCACCCCTCCACTTT. Translation gives CASSQRQGEANSPLHF.